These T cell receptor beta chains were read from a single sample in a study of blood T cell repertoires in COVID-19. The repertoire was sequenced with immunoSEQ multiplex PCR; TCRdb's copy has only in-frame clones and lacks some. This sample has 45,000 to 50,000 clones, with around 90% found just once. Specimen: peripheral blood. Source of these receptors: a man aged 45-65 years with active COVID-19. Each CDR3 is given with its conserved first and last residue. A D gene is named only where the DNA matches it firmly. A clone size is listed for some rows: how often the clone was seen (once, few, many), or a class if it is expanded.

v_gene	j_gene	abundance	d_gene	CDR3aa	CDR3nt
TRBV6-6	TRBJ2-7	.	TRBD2	CASSYTQAGKKEQYF	TGTGCCAGCAGTTACACTCAAGCGGGGAAGAAAGAGCAGTACTTC
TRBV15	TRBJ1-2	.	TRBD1	CATSRGWRDRGDEGYTF	TGTGCCACCAGCAGAGGGTGGCGGGACAGGGGAGATGAGGGCTACACCTTC
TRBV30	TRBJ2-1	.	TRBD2	CAWRGTSLYNEQFF	TGTGCCTGGAGGGGGACTAGCCTTTACAATGAGCAGTTCTTC
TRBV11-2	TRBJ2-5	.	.	CASTKRVSRGSWETQYF	TGTGCCAGCACGAAGAGGGTCTCGCGGGGAAGTTGGGAGACCCAGTACTTC
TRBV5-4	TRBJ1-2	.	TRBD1	CASSLDRDSNYGYTF	TGTGCCAGCAGCTTGGACCGGGACAGTAACTATGGCTACACCTTC
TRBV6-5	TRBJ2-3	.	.	CASSQGTTDTQYF	TGTGCCAGCAGCCAGGGGACCACAGATACGCAGTATTTT
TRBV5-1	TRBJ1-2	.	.	CASSLLGAGGYTF	TGCGCCAGCAGCTTGCTCGGGGCGGGGGGCTACACCTTC
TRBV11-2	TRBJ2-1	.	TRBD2	CASRALAVSYNEQFF	TGTGCCAGCAGGGCTCTAGCGGTCTCCTACAATGAGCAGTTCTTC
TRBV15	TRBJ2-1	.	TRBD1	CATSVRDSSFNEQFF	TGTGCCACCAGCGTCCGGGACAGCAGCTTCAATGAGCAGTTCTTC
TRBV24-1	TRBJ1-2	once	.	CATSDSTGYGGYTF	TGTGCCACCAGTGACTCAACAGGGTATGGCGGCTACACCTTC
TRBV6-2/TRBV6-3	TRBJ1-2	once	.	CASSYPHSSEYRALYGYTF	TGTGCCAGCAGTTACCCCCATTCGTCGGAGTACAGGGCCCTCTATGGCTACACCTTC
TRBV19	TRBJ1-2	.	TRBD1	CASSPGGTAYGYTF	TGTGCCAGTAGTCCGGGGGGGACAGCCTATGGCTACACCTTC
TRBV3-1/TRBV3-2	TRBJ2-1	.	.	CASSQVRPGGTGSEQFF	TGTGCCAGCAGCCAAGTCCGCCCAGGCGGGACTGGCAGTGAGCAGTTCTTC
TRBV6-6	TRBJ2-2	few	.	CASRGSRRAGELFF	TGTGCCAGCAGGGGTTCACGGAGGGCCGGGGAGCTGTTTTTT
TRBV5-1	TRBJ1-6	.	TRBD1	CASSLGQVNSPLHF	TGCGCCAGCAGCCTAGGACAGGTTAATTCACCCCTCCACTTT
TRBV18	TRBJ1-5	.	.	CASSQDNRGNQPQHF	TGTGCCAGCTCACAGGACAACAGGGGCAATCAGCCCCAGCATTTT
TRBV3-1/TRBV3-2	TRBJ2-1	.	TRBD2	CASSRSPGQTGTSGRYEQFF	TGTGCCAGCAGCCGATCCCCCGGACAGACCGGGACTAGCGGGAGATATGAGCAGTTCTTC
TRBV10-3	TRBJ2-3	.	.	CAISATEDSGDTQYF	TGTGCCATCAGTGCCACCGAGGACTCGGGGGATACGCAGTATTTT
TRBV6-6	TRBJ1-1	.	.	CASSYGGEAFF	TGTGCCAGCAGTTACGGGGGGGAGGCTTTCTTT
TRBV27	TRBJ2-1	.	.	CASSFLRDSYNEQFF	TGTGCCAGCAGTTTCCTACGGGATTCCTACAATGAGCAGTTCTTC
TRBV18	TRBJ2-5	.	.	CASSPGLRDQETQYF	TGTGCCAGCTCACCGGGACTTAGGGACCAAGAGACCCAGTACTTC
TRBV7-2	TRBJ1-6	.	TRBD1	CASSYTGGSNSPLHF	TGTGCCAGCAGTTACACAGGGGGCTCCAATTCACCCCTCCACTTT
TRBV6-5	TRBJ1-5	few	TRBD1	CASRKDRSQGPQHF	TGTGCCAGCAGGAAGGACAGGTCCCAGGGGCCCCAGCATTTT
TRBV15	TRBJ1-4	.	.	CATSKTDATNEKLFF	TGTGCCACCAGCAAGACAGACGCAACTAATGAAAAACTGTTTTTT
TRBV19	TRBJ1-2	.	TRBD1	CASLDLGQGPIYGYTF	TGTGCCAGCTTAGACCTGGGACAGGGTCCCATCTATGGCTACACCTTC
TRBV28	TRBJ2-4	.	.	CASSLPGKNIQYF	TGTGCCAGCAGTTTACCAGGGAAAAACATTCAGTACTTC
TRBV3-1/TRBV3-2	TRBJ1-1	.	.	CASSQEEGEAFF	TGTGCCAGCAGCCAAGAGGAGGGGGAAGCTTTCTTT
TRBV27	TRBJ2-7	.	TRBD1	CASSFLRDRGLYEQYF	TGTGCCAGCAGTTTTCTCCGGGACAGGGGGCTCTACGAGCAGTACTTC
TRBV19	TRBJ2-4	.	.	CASSIDTQGAEIAKNIQYF	TGTGCCAGTAGTATAGATACGCAGGGTGCCGAGATAGCCAAAAACATTCAGTACTTC
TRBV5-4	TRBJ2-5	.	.	CASSFGGGRETQYF	TGTGCCAGCAGCTTTGGAGGGGGCCGGGAGACCCAGTACTTC
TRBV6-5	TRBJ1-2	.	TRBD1	CASSSETGVNYGYTF	TGTGCCAGCAGTTCCGAGACAGGGGTGAACTATGGCTACACCTTC